The 23 T cell receptor beta chains below all came from one sample that was sequenced in a study of T cell responses to AZD1222 COVID-19 vaccine. The method was immunoSEQ multiplex PCR; TCRdb's version includes in-frame clones alone and lacks a portion of them. The sample has 100,000 to 150,000 clones; roughly 88% are singletons. The input for sequencing was peripheral blood, taken on day 0 of MenACWY control vaccination. These receptors were obtained from an adult in good health.

The chain has TRBV19 and TRBJ2-2; 10 nucleotides match TRBD2. Germline CDR1 and CDR2: LNHDA and SQIVND (reference sequence). This CDR3 has 17 residues. Unmatched junction bases numbered 8, after V lost 5 bases and J lost 2 bases. The CDR3 coding sequence is TGTGCCAGTAGTCGAAATCTAGCGGGGGCCAACACCGGGGAGCTGTTTTTT. Amino acids: CASSRNLAGANTGELFF.

The chain has TRBV7-9 and TRBJ1-1; D possibly corresponds to TRBD1 (5 bases). V was clipped by 5 bases and J by 4 bases, with 26 bases between them. There are 18 residues in the CDR3. Germline V lookup: CDR1 SEHNR, CDR2 FQNEAQ (reference sequence). CDR3 sequence: CASSHRMMVGGRSTEAFF. The CDR3 DNA is TGTGCCAGCAGCCACCGGATGATGGTGGGGGGACGGAGCACTGAAGCTTTCTTT.

The chain carries TRBV20-1 and TRBJ1-2; no firm D call. CDR3 size: 14 residues. Between the trimmed V and J ends, which lost 3 bases and 6 bases, there was a span of 17 bases. Germline CDR1 DFQATT, CDR2 SNEGSKA (reference sequence). The CDR3 sequence is CSASPHETLDGYTF. DNA for the CDR3: TGCAGTGCTAGTCCTCACGAAACCCTTGATGGCTACACCTTC.

The chain carries TRBV11-2 and TRBJ2-1; D is possibly TRBD2 (6 bases). V lost 8 bases, J lost 2 bases, and 10 bases lay in between. Germline V gene data show CDR1 as SGHAT and CDR2 as FQNNGV. CDR3 length: 13 amino acids. CDR3 sequence: CASRERPYNEQFF. The CDR3 DNA reads TGTGCCAGCCGGGAGAGACCCTACAATGAGCAGTTCTTC.

The chain carries TRBV3-1 (or the pseudogene TRBV3-2) and TRBJ1-1; perhaps TRBD1 as D (6 bases). The CDR3 is 14 residues long. The germline V and J ends were trimmed by 3 bases and 6 bases, with 14 bases remaining between them. From germline, CDR1 is LGHDT and CDR2 YNNKEL (reference sequence). This CDR3 reads CASSQDSLEAEAFF. For the CDR3, the DNA is TGTGCCAGCAGCCAGGACAGCCTTGAGGCTGAAGCTTTCTTT.

This rearrangement joins TRBV4-3 to TRBJ2-5; possibly TRBD2 for D (5 bases). V lost 0 bases and J lost 4, with 6 bases in between. Germline CDR1 and CDR2: LGHNA and YSLEER. This CDR3 has 13 residues. The CDR3 sequence: CASSQDAGETQYF. CDR3 nucleotides: TGCGCCAGCAGCCAAGATGCGGGAGAGACCCAGTACTTC.

This rearrangement joins TRBV5-6 to TRBJ2-2, with 10 bases aligning to TRBD1. There are 16 residues in the CDR3. V shed 4 bases and J 5 bases; nucleotides not matched to a gene: 8. Germline V gene data show CDR1 as SGHDT and CDR2 as YYEEEE. The CDR3 loop is CASSPGQGIWTGELFF. For the CDR3, the DNA is TGTGCCAGCAGCCCGGGACAGGGGATTTGGACCGGGGAGCTGTTTTTT. Looking up the rest from reference TRBV5-6 and TRBJ2-2 gives the full variable domain: DAGVTQSPTHLIKTRGQQVTLRCSPKSGHDTVSWYQQALGQGPQFIFQYYEEEERQRGNFPDRFSGHQFPNYSSELNVNALLLGDSALYLCASSPGQGIWTGELFFGEGSRLTVL.

This clone turned up a few times. J is TRBJ2-5 and V is TRBV21-1; TRBD2 reflects the table's D call only, with no check against the DNA. TRBV21-1 is flagged as a pseudogene. This CDR3 spans 17 amino acids. As DNA, the CDR3 is TGTGCCAGCAGCAAAGGGGATAGCGGGAGGGCCGGGGAGACCCAGTACTTC. This codes for CASSKGDSGRAGETQYF.

This sequence joins TRBV29-1 and TRBJ2-7; the match to TRBD2 covers 11 bases. In germline, CDR1 is SQVTM, CDR2 ANQGSEA. The CDR3 length is 14 residues. With V trimmed by 2 bases and J by 4 bases, 4 bases remained unmatched. CDR3 protein: CSVETSGSMYEQYF. CDR3 DNA: TGCAGCGTTGAAACTAGCGGGAGTATGTACGAGCAGTACTTC.

The genes are TRBV19 and TRBJ1-2; D not resolved. CDR1 LNHDA and CDR2 SQIVND come from the germline V gene (reference sequence). This CDR3 has 16 amino acids. Trimming cost V 7 bases and J 4 bases, with 22 bases left between them. This chain's CDR3 is CASISQAYVAGYGYTF. The CDR3 nucleotides read TGTGCCAGTATCTCACAAGCTTATGTCGCTGGCTATGGCTACACCTTC.

The V gene is TRBV18, the J gene TRBJ2-1; the match to TRBD1 covers 9 bases. The CDR3 covers 14 residues. Germline CDR1 KGHSH, CDR2 LQKENI. V was clipped by 3 bases and J by 5 bases; unmatched bases: 2. DNA for the CDR3: TGTGCCAGCTCACCCGGACAGGGGAACAATGAGCAGTTCTTC. Translating gives CASSPGQGNNEQFF.

The chain employs TRBV19 and TRBJ2-7; D may be TRBD2 (5 bases). Trimming pared 5 bases from V and 2 bases from J, leaving 13 bases between. This CDR3 comprises 14 residues. Germline V gives CDR1 LNHDA, CDR2 SQIVND (reference sequence). The chain's CDR3 is CASSPRGKTYEQYF. The CDR3 DNA follows: TGTGCCAGTAGTCCTCGAGGGAAAACCTACGAGCAGTACTTC. Looking up the rest from reference TRBV19 and TRBJ2-7 gives the full variable domain: DGGITQSPKYLFRKEGQNVTLSCEQNLNHDAMYWYRQDPGQGLRLIYYSQIVNDFQKGDIAEGYSVSREKKESFPLTVTSAQKNPTAFYLCASSPRGKTYEQYFGPGTRLTVT.

The J gene is TRBJ1-1, the V gene TRBV7-9, with TRBD1 identical over 11 bases. V trimming: 3 bases; J trimming: 3 bases; junction bases outside the gene matches: 9. The CDR3 has 17 residues. Germline V gene lookup returns CDR1 SEHNR and CDR2 FQNEAQ (reference sequence). This CDR3 is CASSFTRDRGLYTEAFF. The CDR3 region has the DNA TGTGCCAGCAGCTTCACCCGGGACAGGGGGTTGTACACTGAAGCTTTCTTT.

V gene TRBV7-2 combines with J gene TRBJ2-1, with D uncertain. The CDR3 spans 15 residues. V was pared by 2 bases and J by 2 bases, with 10 bases between. Germline values: CDR1 SGHTA, CDR2 FQGNSA. As DNA, the CDR3 is TGTGCCAGCAGCTTAACCCCGGGCGCCTACAATGAGCAGTTCTTC. This encodes CASSLTPGAYNEQFF.

The chain carries TRBV5-1 and TRBJ2-1; 9 bases fit TRBD1. Germline CDR1 SGHRS, CDR2 YFSETQ. V gave up 4 bases and J gave up 3 bases; unmatched junction bases: 5. CDR3 length: 15 residues. The CDR3 bases are TGCGCCAGCAGCCCGGGACAGGGTAACTACAATGAGCAGTTCTTC. It codes for CASSPGQGNYNEQFF.

For the CDR3, the DNA is TGTGCCAGCAGCTCCGGGACAGGGAACACTGAAGCTTTCTTT. Its translation: CASSSGTGNTEAFF. J is TRBJ1-1 and V is TRBV7-2; 8 nucleotides line up with TRBD1. This CDR3 spans 14 amino acids. CDR1 and CDR2 (germline): SGHTA, FQGNSA. V dropped 4 bases and J dropped 1; count of bases not matched to a gene: 2.

The chain recombines TRBV5-1 with TRBJ2-1; 9 bases agree with TRBD2. The V segment lost 2 bases and the J segment 4 bases; nucleotides outside the gene matches: 7. CDR1 SGHRS and CDR2 YFSETQ come from the germline V gene. This CDR3 comprises 16 residues. CDR3: CASSFMTSGLYNEQFF. The CDR3 DNA is TGCGCCAGCAGCTTTATGACTAGCGGACTATACAATGAGCAGTTCTTC. The entire variable domain, with the rest obtained from reference TRBV5-1 and TRBJ2-1, is as follows: KAGVTQTPRYLIKTRGQQVTLSCSPISGHRSVSWYQQTPGQGLQFLFEYFSETQRNKGNFPGRFSGRQFSNSRSEMNVSTLELGDSALYLCASSFMTSGLYNEQFFGPGTRLTVL.

CDR3 sequence reads: CASRRQAETQYF. The CDR3 DNA sequence: TGTGCCAGCAGGCGGCAGGCAGAGACCCAGTACTTC. The chain uses TRBV21-1 and TRBJ2-5. TRBV21-1 is recorded as a pseudogene. The CDR3 length is 12 residues.

This clone has only a few counts. CDR3 sequence reads: CASRSPTTNYGYTF. CDR3 bases: TGTGCCAGCAGATCCCCCACAACTAACTATGGCTACACCTTC. The chain employs TRBV27 and TRBJ1-2; D unclear. The CDR3 runs to 14 residues. Germline assignment: CDR1 MNHEY and CDR2 SMNVEV (reference sequence). Trimming took off 6 bases at V and 0 bases at J, with 11 bases between the two ends.

The V call is TRBV6-6, the J call TRBJ1-5; TRBD1 might be the D (5 bases). CDR1 is MNHNY, CDR2 SVGAGI, per germline (reference sequence). The CDR3 length is 14 residues. V gave up 6 bases and J gave up 0 bases, with 9 bases separating them. The CDR3 nucleotides are TGTGCCAGCAGAGCCGGGGCTAGCAATCAGCCCCAGCATTTT. This encodes CASRAGASNQPQHF.

The rearrangement links TRBV7-7 to TRBJ2-1, with 9 bases aligning to TRBD1. This CDR3 has 15 amino acids. Germline-derived CDR1 and CDR2 are SSHAT and FNYEAQ (reference sequence). Trimming removed 5 bases from V and 5 bases from J; junction bases left unmatched: 7. CDR3 in amino acids: CASSTGQGKNNEQFF. In nucleotides, the CDR3 is TGTGCCAGCAGCACGGGACAGGGTAAAAACAATGAGCAGTTCTTC.

The chain couples TRBV19 to TRBJ2-2, with 7 bases identical to TRBD1. This CDR3 is built from 15 residues. The ends lost 6 bases at V and 3 bases at J; junction bases unmatched: 7. CDR1 and CDR2 (germline): LNHDA, SQIVND (reference sequence). In DNA form, the CDR3 reads TGTGCCAGTAGCCCCGACAGGGCCTACACCGGGGAGCTGTTTTTT. Amino acid sequence: CASSPDRAYTGELFF.

V gene TRBV29-1 combines with J gene TRBJ2-1, with TRBD2 identical over 8 bases. The CDR3 loop spans 16 amino acids. With V trimmed by 3 bases and J by 1 base, 8 bases remained unmatched. Germline V CDR1 and CDR2: SQVTM, ANQGSEA. The CDR3 DNA reads as TGCAGCGTTGATGGCGGTACTAGCGGATCCTACAATGAGCAGTTCTTC. This translates into CSVDGGTSGSYNEQFF.